This TCR beta chain was captured by sequencing in a study of identical twins. This clonotype was detected a few times. TCRdb reprocessed the 5' RACE reads via MiXCR and lists one record per CDR3 protein. The data contain some 690,000 distinct CDR3 sequences, less than 25% of them singletons. Germline CDR1 MGHDK, CDR2 SYGVNS. Trimming cost V 3 bases and J 0 bases, with 9 bases left between them. CDR3 length: 15 residues. This sample also belongs to another study, concerning T cells expressing NK-cell markers. Per that paper: With respect to HCMV, most of the eight sequenced donors were seropositive, and one was seronegative. A handful of donors likewise had their CD3+CD56-NKG2C+ fraction led by these clonotypes.

This clonotype originated in a woman under 30 in good health. Sequenced sample: PBMCs. This rearrangement joins TRBV25-1 to TRBJ1-3; a possible D gene is TRBD1 (6 bases). The CDR3 region is CASSDRGHSGNTIYF. The CDR3 nucleotides are TGTGCCAGCAGTGACAGGGGACACTCTGGAAACACCATATATTTT.